This TCR beta chain was sequenced during a study of blood T cell repertoires in COVID-19. Study summary: The United States, Italy and Spain provided the acute and convalescent COVID-19 samples. PBMCs, B-cell-depleted T cells, or T cells were the source of the cDNA or gDNA that made up the material.

Authors' processing steps: Scientists estimated how many nucleated cells there were by amplifying reference gene primers. Only in-frame clones appear in the TCRdb table, and some are missing; sequencing was by immunoSEQ multiplex PCR. The DNA was the basis for D and trimming; V, J and clone size are from that table. Of approximately 93,000 clones in the sample, 88% were seen once. Sequencing used peripheral blood. This TCR was recovered from a man aged 55 to 70 with acute or convalescent COVID-19.

CDR3 nucleotide sequence: TGTGCCAGCAGAGAAGTTGCGGGGGGGTCCTACGAGCAGTACTTC. Protein product: CASREVAGGSYEQYF. This chain connects TRBV28 to TRBJ2-7; 9 positions match TRBD2. The CDR3 is 15 amino acids. V shed 6 bases and J 1 base; nucleotides not matched to a gene: 7. Germline CDR1 MDHEN, CDR2 SYDVKM. Using reference TRBV28 and TRBJ2-7 for the parts outside the CDR3, the full variable domain is DVKVTQSSRYLVKRTGEKVFLECVQDMDHENMFWYRQDPGLGLRLIYFSYDVKMKEKGDIPEGYSVSREKKERFSLILESASTNQTSMYLCASREVAGGSYEQYFGPGTRLTVT.